This paragraph reports one T cell receptor (beta chain). Its antigen is not identified. It was with 60 Vbeta and 13 Jbeta primers that the PCR ran. Per the authors' pipeline: A follow-up analysis tallied about 88 million unique TCR beta chains, approximately 10 million shared. The assay was immunoSEQ multiplex PCR, and TCRdb's table has in-frame clones only and misses some. The V and J calls and clone size are taken from that table; D and trimming were inferred from the DNA. The table shows about 140,000 clones, with almost 85% occurring only once. V was clipped by 5 bases and J by 6 bases, with 13 bases between them. This CDR3 region has 13 residues. Germline values: CDR1 SEHNR, CDR2 FQNEAQ (reference sequence). This sample was included in a study of cytomegalovirus exposure and HLA in healthy donors. As for the study in general: Unique TCRs numbering around 85 million, obtained from HLA-typed donors, made up an early data release.

Study-wide results and caveats: Exclusion applied to some V segments, including TRBV6-2 and TRBV6-3, as they were indistinguishable. The classifier was said to identify cytomegalovirus status with high specificity and sensitivity.

Material: PBMCs. The chain is built from TRBV7-9 and TRBJ1-2; D uncertain. The sequence was obtained from a man under 40 in good health and CMV-seropositive. CDR3 protein: CASSRSWEDGYTF. In DNA, the CDR3 is TGTGCCAGCAGCCGATCTTGGGAGGATGGCTACACCTTC.